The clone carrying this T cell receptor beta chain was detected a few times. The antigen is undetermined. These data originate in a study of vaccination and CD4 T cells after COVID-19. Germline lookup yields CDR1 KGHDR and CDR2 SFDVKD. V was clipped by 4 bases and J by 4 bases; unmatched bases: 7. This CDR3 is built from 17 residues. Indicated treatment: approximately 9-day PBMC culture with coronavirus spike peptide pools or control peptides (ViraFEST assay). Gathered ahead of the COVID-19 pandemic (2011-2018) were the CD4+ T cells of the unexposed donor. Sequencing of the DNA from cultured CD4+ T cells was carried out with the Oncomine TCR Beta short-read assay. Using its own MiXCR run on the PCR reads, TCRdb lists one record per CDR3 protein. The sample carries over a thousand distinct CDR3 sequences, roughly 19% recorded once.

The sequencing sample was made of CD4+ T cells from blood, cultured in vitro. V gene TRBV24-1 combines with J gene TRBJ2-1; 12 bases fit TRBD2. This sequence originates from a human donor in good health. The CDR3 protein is CATSEPSGGAEYNEQFF. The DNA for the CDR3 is TGTGCCACCAGTGAGCCTAGCGGGGGGGCCGAATACAATGAGCAGTTCTTC.